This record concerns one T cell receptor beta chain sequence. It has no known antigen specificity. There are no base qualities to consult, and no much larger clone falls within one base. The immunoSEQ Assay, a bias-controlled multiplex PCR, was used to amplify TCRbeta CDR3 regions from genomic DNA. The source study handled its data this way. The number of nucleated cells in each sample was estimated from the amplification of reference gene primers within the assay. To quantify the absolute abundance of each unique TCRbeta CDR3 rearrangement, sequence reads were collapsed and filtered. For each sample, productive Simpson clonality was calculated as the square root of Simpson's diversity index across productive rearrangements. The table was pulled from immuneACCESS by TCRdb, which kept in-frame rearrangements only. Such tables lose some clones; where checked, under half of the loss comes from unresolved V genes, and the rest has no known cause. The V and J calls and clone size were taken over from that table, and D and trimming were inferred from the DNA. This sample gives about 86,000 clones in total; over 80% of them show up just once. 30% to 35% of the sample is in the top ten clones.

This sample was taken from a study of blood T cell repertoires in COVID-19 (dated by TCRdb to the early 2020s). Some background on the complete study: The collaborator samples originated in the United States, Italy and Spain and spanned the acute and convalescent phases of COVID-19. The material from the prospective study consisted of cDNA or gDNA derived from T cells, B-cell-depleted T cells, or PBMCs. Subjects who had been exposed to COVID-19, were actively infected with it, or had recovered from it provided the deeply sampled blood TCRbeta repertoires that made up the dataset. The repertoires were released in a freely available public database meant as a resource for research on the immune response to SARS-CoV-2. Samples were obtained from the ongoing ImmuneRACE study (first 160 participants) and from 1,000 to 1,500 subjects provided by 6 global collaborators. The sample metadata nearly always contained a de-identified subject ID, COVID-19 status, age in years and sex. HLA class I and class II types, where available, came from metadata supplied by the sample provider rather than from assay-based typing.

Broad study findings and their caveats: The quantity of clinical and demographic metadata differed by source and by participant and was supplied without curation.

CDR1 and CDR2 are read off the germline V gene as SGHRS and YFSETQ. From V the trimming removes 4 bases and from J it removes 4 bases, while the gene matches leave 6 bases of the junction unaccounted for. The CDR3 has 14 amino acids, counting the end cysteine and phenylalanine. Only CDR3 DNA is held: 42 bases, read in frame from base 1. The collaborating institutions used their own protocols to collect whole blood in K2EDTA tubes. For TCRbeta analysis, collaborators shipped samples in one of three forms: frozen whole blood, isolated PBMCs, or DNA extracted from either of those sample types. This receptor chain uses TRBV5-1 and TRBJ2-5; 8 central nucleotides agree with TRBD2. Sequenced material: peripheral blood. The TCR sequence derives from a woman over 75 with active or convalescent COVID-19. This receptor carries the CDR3 CASSPTAGGETQYF. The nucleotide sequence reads TGCGCCAGCAGCCCTACCGCGGGGGGAGAGACCCAGTACTTC.